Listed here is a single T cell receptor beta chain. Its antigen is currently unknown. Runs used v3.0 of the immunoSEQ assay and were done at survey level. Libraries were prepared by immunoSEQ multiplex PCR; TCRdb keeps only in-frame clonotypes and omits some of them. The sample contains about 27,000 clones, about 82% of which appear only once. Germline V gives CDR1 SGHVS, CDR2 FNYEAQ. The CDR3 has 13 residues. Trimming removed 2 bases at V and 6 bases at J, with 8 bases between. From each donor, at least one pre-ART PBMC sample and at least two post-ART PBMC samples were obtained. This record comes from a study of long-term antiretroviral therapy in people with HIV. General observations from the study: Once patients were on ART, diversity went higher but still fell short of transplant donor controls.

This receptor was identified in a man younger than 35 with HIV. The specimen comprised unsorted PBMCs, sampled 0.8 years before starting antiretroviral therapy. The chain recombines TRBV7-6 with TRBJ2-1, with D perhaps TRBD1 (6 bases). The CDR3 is CASSLSGANEQFF. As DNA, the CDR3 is TGTGCCAGCAGCTTATCAGGGGCCAATGAGCAGTTCTTC.